Listed below are T cell receptor beta chains from one sample, sequenced in a study of T cell changes during pregnancy in multiple sclerosis. This table comes from immunoSEQ multiplex PCR, and its TCRdb copy is limited to in-frame clones, with some not included. The table has roughly 99,000 clones, about nine tenths seen once; the top ten hold roughly 0.82%. The specimen comprised peripheral blood, sampled in the third trimester of pregnancy. The receptors come from a female donor in good health, enrolled as a control in a pregnancy study. CDR3s include the opening cysteine and the closing phenylalanine or tryptophan. The D gene is left open where the match is weak. Clone size is stated in some rows and not others, as once, few, many or a class when expanded.

>11|TRBJ1-1|TRBV6-5|.|once
CASSYRSEAFF
TGTGCCAGCAGTTACCGTTCTGAAGCTTTCTTT
>14|TRBJ2-5|TRBV15|TRBD2|.
CATGTSGGVETQYF
TGTGCCACCGGGACTAGCGGGGGGGTAGAGACCCAGTACTTC
>15|TRBJ2-3|TRBV7-6|TRBD2|.
CASSPRGTSTDTQYF
TGTGCCAGCAGCCCGCGGGGGACTAGCACAGATACGCAGTATTTT
>12|TRBJ1-1|TRBV27|.|.
CASSLSGGEAFF
TGTGCCAGCAGTTTATCCGGAGGAGAAGCTTTCTTT
>15|TRBJ2-5|TRBV19|TRBD1|.
CASSSGQGARETQYF
TGTGCCAGTAGTTCCGGACAGGGGGCTCGAGAGACCCAGTACTTC
>16|TRBJ1-6|TRBV18|.|.
CASSPLGARDNSPLHF
TGTGCCAGCTCACCTCTGGGGGCTAGGGATAATTCACCCCTCCACTTT
>15|TRBJ2-3|TRBV11-3|.|.
CASSHGRRGSDTQYF
TGTGCCAGCAGCCACGGACGTCGGGGGTCAGATACGCAGTATTTT
>14|TRBJ1-1|TRBV5-1|.|.
CASSLVPGNTEAFF
TGCGCCAGCAGCTTGGTGCCAGGGAACACTGAAGCTTTCTTT
>16|TRBJ2-5|TRBV2|TRBD1|.
CASSISGTGGQETQYF
TGTGCCAGCAGCATCTCCGGGACAGGGGGCCAAGAGACCCAGTACTTC
>13|TRBJ1-5|TRBV5-8|TRBD1|once
CASSLQGARPQHF
TGTGCCAGCAGCTTGCAGGGGGCGAGGCCCCAGCATTTT
>15|TRBJ1-6|TRBV5-1|TRBD1|.
CASSQHAGGNSPLHF
TGCGCCAGCAGCCAACATGCAGGGGGTAATTCACCCCTCCACTTT
>17|TRBJ1-2|TRBV4-3|TRBD1|.
CASSQTYPGQRNYGYTF
TGCGCCAGCAGCCAGACTTATCCGGGACAGCGTAACTATGGCTACACCTTC
>13|TRBJ1-4|TRBV11-3|.|.
CASSVEGGEKLFF
TGTGCCAGCAGCGTGGAGGGTGGCGAAAAACTGTTTTTT
>17|TRBJ1-1|TRBV7-9|.|.
CASSLAGTLRTNTEAFF
TGTGCCAGCAGCTTAGCCGGGACTCTTCGGACGAACACTGAAGCTTTCTTT
>15|TRBJ2-4|TRBV15|.|.
CATSRFRYSENIQYF
TGTGCCACCAGCAGATTTCGGTATTCGGAAAACATTCAGTACTTC
>15|TRBJ2-2|TRBV7-2|TRBD1|.
CASSGGTGNTGELFF
TGTGCCAGCAGCGGAGGGACAGGGAACACCGGGGAGCTGTTTTTT
>15|TRBJ1-4|TRBV4-3|.|.
CASSQVGRGNEKLFF
TGCGCCAGCAGCCAAGTTGGCAGAGGTAATGAAAAACTGTTTTTT
>16|TRBJ2-7|TRBV5-1|.|.
CASSLGGFGYEGEQYF
TGCGCCAGCAGCTTGGGGGGATTTGGGTACGAGGGCGAGCAGTACTTC
>15|TRBJ1-2|TRBV10-3|TRBD1|.
CAISTDRGRNYGYTF
TGTGCCATCAGTACCGACAGGGGAAGAAACTATGGCTACACCTTC
>15|TRBJ2-7|TRBV7-8|TRBD1|.
CASSFDRGGSYEQYF
TGTGCCAGCAGCTTCGACAGGGGGGGTTCCTACGAGCAGTACTTC
>19|TRBJ2-2|TRBV7-6|TRBD2|once
CASSLPLTSGGSNTGELFF
TGTGCCAGCAGCTTGCCCTTGACTAGCGGGGGTTCTAACACCGGGGAGCTGTTTTTT
>14|TRBJ2-2|TRBV6-1|TRBD1|.
CATLWQGDTGELFF
TGTGCCACATTGTGGCAGGGGGACACCGGGGAGCTGTTTTTT
>14|TRBJ2-7|TRBV19|TRBD1|.
CASSNRDRVREQYF
TGTGCCAGTAGTAACCGGGACAGGGTCCGCGAGCAGTACTTC
>15|TRBJ2-1|TRBV4-3|.|.
CASSQDRWRSNEQFF
TGCGCCAGCAGCCAAGATCGCTGGCGGTCCAATGAGCAGTTCTTC
>13|TRBJ1-1|TRBV21-1|.|.
CASSGSTGGEAFF
TGTGCCAGCAGCGGGTCAACGGGGGGGGAAGCTTTCTTT
>15|TRBJ1-5|TRBV25-1|.|.
CASAIGGADYQPQHF
TGTGCCAGCGCCATAGGGGGGGCAGATTATCAGCCCCAGCATTTT
>9|TRBJ2-5|TRBV7-3|.|.
CARDLTQYF
TGTGCCCGAGATCTTACCCAGTACTTC
>14|TRBJ2-7|TRBV13|.|.
CASRPAGGAYEQYF
TGTGCCAGCAGACCGGCTGGAGGGGCCTACGAGCAGTACTTC
>13|TRBJ1-1|TRBV6-1|.|.
CASSVTSREGAFF
TGTGCCAGCAGTGTTACGAGCCGGGAGGGAGCTTTCTTT
>14|TRBJ1-6|TRBV2|.|.
CASKGGSYNSPLHF
TGTGCCAGCAAGGGAGGCTCCTATAATTCACCCCTCCACTTT
>13|TRBJ1-1|TRBV5-1|.|.
CASSFNGDTEAFF
TGCGCCAGCAGCTTTAACGGGGACACTGAAGCTTTCTTT
>14|TRBJ1-4|TRBV5-1|.|once
CASSLASTNEKLFF
TGCGCCAGCAGCTTGGCATCAACTAATGAAAAACTGTTTTTT
>15|TRBJ1-2|TRBV7-9|.|.
CASSPRGLMGYGYTF
TGTGCCAGCAGCCCCCGAGGGTTAATGGGTTATGGCTACACCTTC
>14|TRBJ2-7|TRBV10-2|.|once
CASSGGVMAYEQYF
TGCGCCAGCAGTGGGGGGGTAATGGCCTACGAGCAGTACTTC
>15|TRBJ2-1|TRBV5-3|TRBD1|.
CARSPRDRGHNEQFF
TGTGCCAGAAGCCCCCGGGACAGGGGCCACAATGAGCAGTTCTTC
>13|TRBJ1-1|TRBV19|.|.
CASRHQQGAEAFF
TGTGCCAGTAGACATCAACAAGGGGCTGAAGCTTTCTTT
>15|TRBJ2-2|TRBV30|TRBD1|.
CAWSVGQANTGELFF
TGTGCCTGGAGTGTAGGACAGGCTAACACCGGGGAGCTGTTTTTT
>14|TRBJ1-2|TRBV19|TRBD1|.
CASENWDRGYGYTF
TGTGCCAGCGAAAATTGGGACAGGGGTTATGGCTACACCTTC
>13|TRBJ2-1|TRBV30|TRBD1|.
CAWSALLGTESFF
TGTGCCTGGAGCGCTCTTCTAGGGACAGAGTCGTTCTTC
>15|TRBJ2-7|TRBV4-3|.|.
CASSQARWGRYEQYF
TGCGCCAGCAGCCAAGCCCGGTGGGGCAGATACGAGCAGTACTTC
>13|TRBJ1-1|TRBV4-3|.|.
CASRDQANTEAFF
TGCGCCAGCAGGGATCAGGCGAACACTGAAGCTTTCTTT
>16|TRBJ2-3|TRBV5-5|TRBD2|.
CASSPGVAGNTDTQYF
TGTGCCAGCAGCCCCGGGGTAGCGGGGAACACAGATACGCAGTATTTT
>15|TRBJ2-2|TRBV4-3|TRBD2|.
CASSQELAGGRELFF
TGCGCCAGCAGCCAAGAACTAGCGGGGGGGAGGGAGCTGTTTTTT
>15|TRBJ2-5|TRBV5-1|TRBD1|.
CASSRGGQGGETQYF
TGCGCCAGCAGCCGGGGAGGACAGGGGGGTGAGACCCAGTACTTC
>16|TRBJ1-1|TRBV2|TRBD1|.
CASSEQGPHGGTEAFF
TGTGCCAGCAGCGAACAGGGGCCCCATGGGGGTACTGAAGCTTTCTTT
>15|TRBJ1-6|TRBV4-1|.|.
CASSQVKEGNSPLHF
TGCGCCAGCAGCCAAGTTAAGGAGGGGAATTCACCCCTCCACTTT
>17|TRBJ2-2|TRBV7-7|.|.
CASSSMPGISPTGELFF
TGTGCTAGCAGCTCCATGCCCGGGATCTCTCCCACCGGGGAGCTGTTTTTT
>15|TRBJ2-5|TRBV7-2|.|.
CASSHTWRDQETQYF
TGTGCCAGCAGCCATACTTGGCGGGACCAAGAGACCCAGTACTTC
>12|TRBJ1-1|TRBV10-3|.|.
CAISQDNTEAFF
TGTGCCATCAGTCAGGATAACACTGAAGCTTTCTTT
>15|TRBJ2-2|TRBV2|TRBD2|.
CASRLAGGNIGELFF
TGTGCCAGCAGACTAGCGGGGGGGAACATCGGGGAGCTGTTTTTT
>14|TRBJ2-7|TRBV9|.|.
CASSVGAGAHEQYF
TGTGCCAGCAGCGTAGGGGCAGGGGCCCACGAGCAGTACTTC
>16|TRBJ2-7|TRBV5-6|.|.
CASSLAAGDFTYEQYF
TGTGCCAGCAGCTTGGCAGCAGGGGATTTTACCTACGAGCAGTACTTC
>14|TRBJ2-5|TRBV4-1|.|.
CASSQVGVGGTQYF
TGCGCCAGCAGCCAAGTGGGGGTGGGGGGGACCCAGTACTTC
>14|TRBJ1-2|TRBV10-3|TRBD1|.
CAISEWGQGDGYTF
TGTGCCATCAGTGAGTGGGGACAGGGGGATGGCTACACCTTC